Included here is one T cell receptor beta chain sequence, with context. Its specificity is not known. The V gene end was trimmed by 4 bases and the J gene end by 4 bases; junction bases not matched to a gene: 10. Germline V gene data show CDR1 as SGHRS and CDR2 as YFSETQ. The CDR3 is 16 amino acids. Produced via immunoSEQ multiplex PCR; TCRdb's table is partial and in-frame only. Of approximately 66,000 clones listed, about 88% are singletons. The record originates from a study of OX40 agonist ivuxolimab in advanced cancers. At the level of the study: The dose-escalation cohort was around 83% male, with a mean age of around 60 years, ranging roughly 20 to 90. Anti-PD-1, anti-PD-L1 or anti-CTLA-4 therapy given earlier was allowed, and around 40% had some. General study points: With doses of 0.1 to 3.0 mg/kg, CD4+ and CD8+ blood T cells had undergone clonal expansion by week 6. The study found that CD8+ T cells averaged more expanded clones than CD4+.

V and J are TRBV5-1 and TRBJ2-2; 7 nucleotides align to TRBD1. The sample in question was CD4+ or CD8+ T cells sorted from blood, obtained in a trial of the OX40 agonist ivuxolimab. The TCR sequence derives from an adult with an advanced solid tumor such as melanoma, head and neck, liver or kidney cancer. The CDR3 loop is CASSRRTGVGTGELFF. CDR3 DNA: TGCGCCAGCAGCCGCCGGACAGGTGTAGGCACCGGGGAGCTGTTTTTT.